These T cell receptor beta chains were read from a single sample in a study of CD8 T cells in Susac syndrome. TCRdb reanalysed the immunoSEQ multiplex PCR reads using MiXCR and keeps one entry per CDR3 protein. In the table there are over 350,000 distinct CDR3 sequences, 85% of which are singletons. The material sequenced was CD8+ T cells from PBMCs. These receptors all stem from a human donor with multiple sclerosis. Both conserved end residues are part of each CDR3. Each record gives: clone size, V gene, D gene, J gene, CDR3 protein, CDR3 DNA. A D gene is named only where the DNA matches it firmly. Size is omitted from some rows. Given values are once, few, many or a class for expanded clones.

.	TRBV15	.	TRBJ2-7	CATSREGTPSYEQYF	TGTGCCACCAGCAGAGAGGGAACCCCTTCCTACGAGCAGTACTTC
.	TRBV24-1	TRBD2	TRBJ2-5	CATSESGLAGAETQYF	TGTGCCACCAGTGAGTCTGGACTAGCGGGAGCCGAGACCCAGTACTTC
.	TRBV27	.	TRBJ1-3	CASSLFLGVGNTIYF	TGTGCCAGCAGTTTATTCTTGGGAGTTGGAAACACCATATATTTT
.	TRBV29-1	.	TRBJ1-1	CSVEGGQGAFF	TGCAGCGTTGAAGGAGGGCAGGGAGCTTTCTTT
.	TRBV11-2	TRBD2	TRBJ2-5	CASSGTGLAGPPRETQYF	TGTGCCAGCAGCGGAACCGGACTAGCTGGGCCCCCCAGAGAGACCCAGTACTTC
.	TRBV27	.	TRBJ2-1	CASSFSSGSSYNEQFF	TGTGCCAGCAGTTTCAGTAGCGGAAGCTCCTACAATGAGCAGTTCTTC
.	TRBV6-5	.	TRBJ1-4	CASSYSGVTNEKLFF	TGTGCCAGCAGTTACTCGGGGGTAACTAATGAAAAACTGTTTTTT
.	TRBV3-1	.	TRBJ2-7	CASSQGAREQYF	TGTGCCAGCAGCCAGGGGGCTCGGGAGCAGTACTTC
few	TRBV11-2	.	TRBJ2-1	CASSSTMGEQFF	TGTGCCAGCAGCTCTACGATGGGTGAGCAGTTCTTC
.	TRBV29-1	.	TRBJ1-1	CSVEGGMNTEAFF	TGCAGCGTTGAGGGGGGAATGAACACTGAAGCTTTCTTT
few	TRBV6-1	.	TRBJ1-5	CASSEAGDRNQPQHF	TGTGCCAGCAGTGAAGCAGGGGATCGCAATCAGCCCCAGCATTTT
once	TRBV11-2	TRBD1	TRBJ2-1	CASSPDSDRVNEQFF	TGTGCCAGCAGCCCCGATAGTGACAGGGTCAATGAGCAGTTCTTC
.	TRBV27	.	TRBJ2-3	CASSLIGGRTDTQYF	TGTGCCAGCAGTTTAATCGGGGGGCGCACGGATACGCAGTATTTT
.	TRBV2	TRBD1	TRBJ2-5	CASSSERDSQETQYF	TGTGCCAGCAGTTCGGAACGGGACAGCCAAGAGACCCAGTACTTC
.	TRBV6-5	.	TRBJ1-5	CASSRVNSAPQHF	TGTGCCAGCAGTCGCGTTAATTCTGCGCCCCAGCATTTT
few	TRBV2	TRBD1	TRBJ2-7	CASLALDRSYEQYF	TGTGCCAGCCTGGCCTTGGACAGGAGCTACGAGCAGTACTTC
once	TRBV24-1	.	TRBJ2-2	CATSAAQGGTGELFF	TGTGCCACCAGTGCGGCCCAGGGAGGAACCGGGGAGCTGTTTTTT
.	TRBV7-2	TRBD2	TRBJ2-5	CASSLAPVSGRGWETQYF	TGTGCCAGCAGCTTAGCGCCGGTTAGCGGGAGGGGTTGGGAGACCCAGTACTTC
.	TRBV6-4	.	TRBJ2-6	CASSPEVLGNLSSGANVLTF	TGTGCCAGCAGCCCCGAGGTGTTGGGGAACCTCAGCTCTGGGGCCAACGTCCTGACTTTC
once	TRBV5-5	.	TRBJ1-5	CASSLVGGGGRPQHF	TGTGCCAGCAGCTTGGTGGGGGGCGGAGGGCGGCCCCAGCATTTT
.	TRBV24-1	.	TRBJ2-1	CATSDGTPNEQFF	TGTGCCACCAGTGATGGGACACCCAATGAGCAGTTCTTC
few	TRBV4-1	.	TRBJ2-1	CASSQGLGNEQFF	TGTGCCAGCAGCCAAGGTCTTGGGAATGAGCAGTTCTTC
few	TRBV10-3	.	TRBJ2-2	CAIRPRTANTGELFF	TGTGCCATCAGACCCCGGACGGCGAACACCGGGGAGCTGTTTTTT
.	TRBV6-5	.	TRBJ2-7	CASSYSRGTVYEQYF	TGTGCCAGCAGTTACTCAAGGGGGACTGTGTACGAGCAGTACTTC
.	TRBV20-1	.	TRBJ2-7	CSALGTVSYEQYF	TGCAGTGCTCTTGGGACGGTTTCCTACGAGCAGTACTTC
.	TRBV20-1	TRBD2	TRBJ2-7	CSARGLAGPEYEQYF	TGCAGTGCTCGAGGACTAGCGGGACCAGAATACGAGCAGTACTTC
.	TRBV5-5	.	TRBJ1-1	CASTMGPFLNTEAFF	TGTGCCAGCACCATGGGCCCTTTCTTGAACACTGAAGCTTTCTTT
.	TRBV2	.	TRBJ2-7	CASSEASRDYEQYF	TGTGCCAGCAGTGAAGCCTCCAGGGACTACGAGCAGTACTTC
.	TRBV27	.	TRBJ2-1	CASSPRTPAQFF	TGTGCCAGCAGTCCCCGGACCCCCGCCCAGTTCTTC